This entry features one T cell receptor (beta chain) sequence. As yet, its antigen is unknown. Attachment of unique molecular identifiers to individual cDNA molecules was performed. TCRdb called the 5' RACE reads again in MiXCR, with one record for every CDR3 protein. The sample lists over 25,000 distinct CDR3 sequences, roughly a tenth seen once, with roughly an eighth in the top ten. Germline CDR1 is SGDLS and CDR2 is YYNGEE. The CDR3 totals 14 residues. J lost 4 bases, V lost 0 bases, and 3 bases had no gene match. This sample was included in a study of early T cells in non-severe SARS-CoV-2 infection. Study in general: Chains from this unsorted whole-blood bulk RNA could not be paired.

Study-wide results and limits: VDJdb matches were skewed toward anti-spike CD8 T cell responses.

The clonotype originates from an adult who was a healthcare worker with PCR-confirmed SARS-CoV-2 infection or an uninfected control (not recorded which). Sequenced input: whole blood. The rearrangement uses TRBV9 and TRBJ2-5; 7 nucleotides agree with TRBD2. The CDR3, as DNA: TGTGCCAGCAGCGTAGGAGTAGCGGGAGAGACCCAGTACTTC. It translates to CASSVGVAGETQYF.